The 22 T cell receptor beta chains below were found in one sample sequenced in a study of memory CD4+ T cells and cytomegalovirus serostatus. The sort gate was single viable CD3+CD4+CD8-CD45RO+ cells for memory CD4+ T cells. Data came from immunoSEQ multiplex PCR; TCRdb stores just in-frame clones and leaves some out. The data contain around 99,000 clones, under 90% of them singletons. The sequenced sample consisted of memory CD4+ T cells from blood. The receptors stem from an adult in good health and CMV-seropositive.

In this sample, this clone turned up a few times. The chain carries TRBV9 and TRBJ2-3; D is perhaps TRBD2 (6 bases). The CDR3 contains 15 residues. The V and J ends lost 0 bases and 3 bases respectively, with 11 bases between them. Germline CDR1 SGDLS, CDR2 YYNGEE. The CDR3: CASSVEGLATDTQYF. CDR3 in DNA: TGTGCCAGCAGCGTAGAAGGGCTAGCGACAGATACGCAGTATTTT.

Here the CDR3 reads CAISPGTSGRKLGNEQFF. Here the CDR3 DNA reads TGTGCCATCAGTCCCGGGACTAGCGGGAGGAAATTAGGCAATGAGCAGTTCTTC. The chain combines TRBV10-3 with TRBJ2-1, with 15 bases lining up with TRBD2. J lost 6 bases, V lost 5 bases, and 11 bases had no gene match. Germline V CDR1 and CDR2: ENHRY, SYGVKD. This CDR3 region has 18 residues.

In its sample, this clone was seen once. The rearrangement uses TRBV5-1 and TRBJ2-1; D is unclear. This CDR3 has 14 amino acids. Germline CDR1 and CDR2: SGHRS and YFSETQ. V was shortened by 0 bases and J by 2 bases, with 6 bases between the two germline ends. The CDR3 DNA is TGCGCCAGCAGCTTGGACGGAGCCTACAATGAGCAGTTCTTC. As protein: CASSLDGAYNEQFF.

The table lists this clone with a few counts. The chain recombines TRBV6-6 with TRBJ2-1, with D unresolved. Per the germline V gene, CDR1 is MNHNY and CDR2 is SVGAGI (reference sequence). The length of the CDR3 is 15 residues. Trimming shortened V by 4 bases and J by 0 bases, and 10 bases separated the two germline ends. The CDR3 coding sequence is TGTGCCAGCAGTTCTCTGGGCGCCTCCTACAATGAGCAGTTCTTC. Translating it yields CASSSLGASYNEQFF.

V and J are TRBV19 and TRBJ2-1; D might be TRBD2 (6 bases). The CDR3 has 14 amino acids. Germline V lookup: CDR1 LNHDA, CDR2 SQIVND (reference sequence). Trimming cost V 4 bases and J 7 bases, with 14 bases left between them. The CDR3 nucleotides read TGTGCCAGTAGTAGCGGGACCAAAGGGAATGAGCAGTTCTTC. It is translated as CASSSGTKGNEQFF.

The chain combines TRBV9 with TRBJ2-5, with TRBD2 matching over 9 bases. CDR1 is SGDLS, CDR2 YYNGEE, per germline. V was pared by 0 bases and J by 5 bases, with 5 bases of the junction left unmatched. The CDR3 is 15 amino acids. The CDR3 here is CASSVGGTSLETQYF. In DNA, the CDR3 is TGTGCCAGCAGCGTAGGGGGGACTAGCCTGGAGACCCAGTACTTC.

Only one count was recorded for this clone. The same CDR3 also results from other DNA sequences found in this sample. This chain uses TRBV5-1 with TRBJ2-3; TRBD2 agrees at 10 bases. The CDR3 is made up of 16 amino acids. The V and J ends lost 4 bases and 0 bases, in that order; junction bases with no gene match: 5. CDR1 is SGHRS, CDR2 YFSETQ, per germline. DNA for the CDR3: TGCGCCAGCAGCGAAGGACTAGCGGAAAGCACAGATACGCAGTATTTT. The encoded protein is CASSEGLAESTDTQYF.

The chain combines TRBV29-1 with TRBJ1-5; 11 nucleotides line up with TRBD1. V shed 5 bases and J 6 bases; nucleotides not matched to a gene: 6. Germline V gene sequence: CDR1 SQVTM, CDR2 ANQGSEA. This CDR3 spans 14 amino acids. CDR3 protein: CSVRGQGASQPQHF. The CDR3 nucleotides read TGCAGCGTTAGAGGACAGGGGGCGAGTCAGCCCCAGCATTTT.

Note on this clone: This sample includes further DNA sequences coding for the same CDR3. The chain is built from TRBV5-1 and TRBJ2-3; D not resolved. There are 12 residues in the CDR3. CDR1 and CDR2 from the germline V gene are SGHRS and YFSETQ. The germline V and J ends were trimmed by 0 bases and 4 bases, with 3 bases remaining between them. The CDR3 DNA reads TGCGCCAGCAGCTTGGAGGCAGATACGCAGTATTTT. Its protein product is CASSLEADTQYF.

This clone has just a few counts. V gene TRBV6-1 combines with J gene TRBJ1-2; D is perhaps TRBD1 (5 bases). CDR1 is MNHNS, CDR2 SASEGT, per germline. V dropped 3 bases and J dropped 8 bases, with 13 bases sitting between them. There are 13 residues in the CDR3. The CDR3 region has the DNA TGTGCCAGCAGTGATCAGGGTTGGAGAGGCTACACCTTC. Protein sequence: CASSDQGWRGYTF.

This clone has only one observation. The chain combines TRBV6-5 with TRBJ2-7; D is uncertain. The germline gives CDR1 MNHEY, CDR2 SVGAGI. CDR3 length: 12 residues. The V gene lost 6 bases and the J gene lost 9 bases, with 15 bases spanning the gap. The CDR3 sequence is CASSPSRTWQYF. The CDR3 DNA follows: TGTGCCAGCAGCCCCAGTCGAACGTGGCAGTACTTC.

The chain is built from TRBV27 and TRBJ2-1; 14 bases are a match to TRBD2. This CDR3 contains 18 residues. The V and J ends lost 5 bases and 6 bases, in that order; junction bases with no gene match: 12. Germline CDR1 reads MNHEY; CDR2 reads SMNVEV (reference sequence). This chain's CDR3 is CASSQRGGGTSGGNEQFF. The CDR3 DNA is TGTGCCAGCAGTCAGCGAGGAGGGGGGACTAGCGGGGGCAATGAGCAGTTCTTC.

The V call is TRBV5-1, the J call TRBJ2-5; D possibly corresponds to TRBD1 (6 bases). V shed 3 bases and J shed 1 base, with 13 bases lying between them. This CDR3 has 15 residues. Germline loops: CDR1 SGHRS, CDR2 YFSETQ. CDR3 sequence (DNA): TGCGCCAGCAGCTCGGTAACAGGGACCCAAGAGACCCAGTACTTC. Protein: CASSSVTGTQETQYF. Filled out from reference TRBV5-1 and TRBJ2-5, the complete variable domain reads KAGVTQTPRYLIKTRGQQVTLSCSPISGHRSVSWYQQTPGQGLQFLFEYFSETQRNKGNFPGRFSGRQFSNSRSEMNVSTLELGDSALYLCASSSVTGTQETQYFGPGTRLLVL.

This clone showed up just once. The CDR3 region is CAWSPQDRRNSPLHF. In DNA, the CDR3 is TGTGCCTGGAGTCCCCAGGACCGGCGGAATTCACCCCTCCACTTT. The chain links TRBV30 to TRBJ1-6; D not resolved. This CDR3 is 15 amino acids long. V was cut by 2 bases and J by 7 bases, with 15 bases left in between. Germline V gene sequence: CDR1 GTSNPN, CDR2 SVGIG (reference sequence).

This chain joins TRBV28 and TRBJ2-7; possible D gene TRBD1, 5 bases. The length of the CDR3 is 14 residues. The V gene's germline CDR1 is MDHEN and CDR2 SYDVKM. The germline V and J ends were trimmed by 8 bases and 0 bases, with 14 bases remaining between them. CDR3 DNA sequence: TGTGCCAGCGGGGCGGTGTCCCTCTCCTACGAGCAGTACTTC. Translated, it gives CASGAVSLSYEQYF.

The chain carries TRBV30 and TRBJ1-2; no reliable D call. The CDR3 contains 12 residues. Germline V gene sequence: CDR1 GTSNPN, CDR2 SVGIG (reference sequence). The ends were cut back, 0 bases at V and 4 bases at J, with 6 bases in the middle. DNA of the CDR3: TGTGCCTGGAGTGTACAAGGCTATGGCTACACCTTC. Translation gives CAWSVQGYGYTF.

The V and J genes are TRBV28 and TRBJ1-3; perhaps TRBD1 as D (5 bases). The CDR3 covers 14 residues. Germline CDR1 MDHEN, CDR2 SYDVKM. V was cut by 6 bases and J by 0 bases, with 9 bases left in between. The CDR3 loop is CASRSGSSGNTIYF. CDR3 nucleotide sequence: TGTGCCAGCAGATCAGGGAGCTCTGGAAACACCATATATTTT.

The gene calls are TRBV2 and TRBJ1-1; D is uncertain. Germline lookup yields CDR1 SNHLY and CDR2 FYNNEI. The CDR3 is made up of 14 amino acids. Trimming cost V 6 bases and J 2 bases, with 13 bases left between them. DNA for the CDR3: TGTGCCAGCAGCCCCCCCCCGGGCAACACTGAAGCTTTCTTT. Amino acid sequence: CASSPPPGNTEAFF.

V is TRBV5-1 and J is TRBJ2-5; TRBD1 is a possible D gene (6 bases). This CDR3 is 15 amino acids long. Germline CDR1 and CDR2: SGHRS and YFSETQ. V was trimmed by 3 bases and J by 3 bases, leaving 15 bases between them. CDR3 region: CASSSSGTLEETQYF. The CDR3 nucleotides read TGCGCCAGCAGCTCTTCCGGGACACTTGAAGAGACCCAGTACTTC.

DNA of the CDR3: TGTGCCAGCACACCGGTGGGGGTTGAGGCCAAAAACATTCAGTACTTC. This sequence encodes CASTPVGVEAKNIQYF. The chain employs TRBV5-4 and TRBJ2-4; D tentatively fits TRBD1 or TRBD2 (5 bases each). Trimming left V 6 bases short and J 1 base short, with 17 bases between. CDR3 size: 16 residues. The germline CDR1 and CDR2 sequences are SGHNT and YYREEE (reference sequence). Full variable domain (missing parts from reference TRBV5-4 and TRBJ2-4): ETGVTQSPTHLIKTRGQQVTLRCSSQSGHNTVSWYQQALGQGPQFIFQYYREEENGRGNFPPRFSGLQFPNYSSELNVNALELDDSALYLCASTPVGVEAKNIQYFGAGTRLSVL.

V usage is TRBV2 and J usage is TRBJ1-2; possible D gene TRBD1, 6 bases. The V end lost 10 bases, the J end lost 8 bases, and 20 bases lay between the germline ends. The CDR3 sequence is 13 residues long. Germline V gene sequence: CDR1 SNHLY, CDR2 FYNNEI. This chain's CDR3 is CATRGGPSAGYTF. CDR3 in DNA: TGTGCCACCAGGGGAGGACCCTCTGCCGGCTACACCTTC.

There are a few counts of this clone. This rearrangement joins TRBV6-6 to TRBJ2-7, with D perhaps given as TRBD1 or TRBD2 (5 bases each). This CDR3 is 15 amino acids long. The ends were cut back, 5 bases at V and 2 bases at J, with 16 bases in the middle. Germline V CDR1 and CDR2: MNHNY, SVGAGI (reference sequence). The CDR3 DNA follows: TGTGCCAGCAGTCCACCGGGACGTCGTACCTACGAGCAGTACTTC. This translates into CASSPPGRRTYEQYF.